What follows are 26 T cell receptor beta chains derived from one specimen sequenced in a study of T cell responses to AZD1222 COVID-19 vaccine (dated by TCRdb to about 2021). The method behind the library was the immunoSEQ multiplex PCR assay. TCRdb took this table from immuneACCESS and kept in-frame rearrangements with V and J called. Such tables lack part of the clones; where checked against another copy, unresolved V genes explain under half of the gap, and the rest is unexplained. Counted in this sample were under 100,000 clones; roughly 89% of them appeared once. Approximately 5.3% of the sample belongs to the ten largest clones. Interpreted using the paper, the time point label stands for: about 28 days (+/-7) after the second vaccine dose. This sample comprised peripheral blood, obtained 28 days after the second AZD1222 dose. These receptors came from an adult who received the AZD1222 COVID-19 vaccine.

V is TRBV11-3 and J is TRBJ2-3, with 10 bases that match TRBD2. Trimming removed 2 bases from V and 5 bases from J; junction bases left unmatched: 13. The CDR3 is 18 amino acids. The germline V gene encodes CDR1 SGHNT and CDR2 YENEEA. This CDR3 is CASSLRPFLAGEGDTQYF. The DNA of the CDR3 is TGTGCCAGCAGCTTAAGACCCTTCCTAGCGGGAGAGGGAGATACGCAGTATTTT.

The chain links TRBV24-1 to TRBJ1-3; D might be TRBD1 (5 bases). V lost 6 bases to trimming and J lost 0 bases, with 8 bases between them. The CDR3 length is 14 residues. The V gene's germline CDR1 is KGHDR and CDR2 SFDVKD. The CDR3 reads CATSPGISGNTIYF. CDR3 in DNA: TGTGCCACCAGTCCAGGGATCTCTGGAAACACCATATATTTT.

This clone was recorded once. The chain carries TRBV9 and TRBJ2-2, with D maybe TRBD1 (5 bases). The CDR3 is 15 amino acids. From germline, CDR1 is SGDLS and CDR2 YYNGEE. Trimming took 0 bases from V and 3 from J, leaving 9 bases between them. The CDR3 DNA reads TGTGCCAGCAGCGTAGGACAGATACACACCGGGGAGCTGTTTTTT. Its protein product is CASSVGQIHTGELFF.

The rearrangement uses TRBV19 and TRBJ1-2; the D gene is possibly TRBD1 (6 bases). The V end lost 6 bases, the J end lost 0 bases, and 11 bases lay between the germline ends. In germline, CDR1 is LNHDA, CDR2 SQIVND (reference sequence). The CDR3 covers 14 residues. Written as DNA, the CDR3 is TGTGCCAGTAGGAAGGGACAAGCTAACTATGGCTACACCTTC. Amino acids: CASRKGQANYGYTF.

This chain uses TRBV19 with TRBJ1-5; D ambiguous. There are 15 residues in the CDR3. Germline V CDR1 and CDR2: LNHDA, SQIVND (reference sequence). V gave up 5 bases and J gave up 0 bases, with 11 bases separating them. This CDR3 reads CASSFDGDSNQPQHF. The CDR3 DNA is TGTGCCAGTAGTTTTGACGGAGATAGCAATCAGCCCCAGCATTTT.

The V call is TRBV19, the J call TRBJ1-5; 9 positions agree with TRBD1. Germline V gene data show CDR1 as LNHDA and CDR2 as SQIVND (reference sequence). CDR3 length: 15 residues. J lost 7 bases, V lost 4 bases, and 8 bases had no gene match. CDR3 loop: CASSTTGGEGQPQHF. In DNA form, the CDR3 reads TGTGCCAGTAGTACCACAGGGGGCGAGGGACAGCCCCAGCATTTT.

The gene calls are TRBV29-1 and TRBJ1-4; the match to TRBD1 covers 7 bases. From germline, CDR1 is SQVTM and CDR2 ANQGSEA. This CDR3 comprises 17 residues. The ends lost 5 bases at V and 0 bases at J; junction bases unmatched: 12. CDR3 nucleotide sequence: TGCAGCGTTTTACCATGGACAGGCAAAGCAACTAATGAAAAACTGTTTTTT. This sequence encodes CSVLPWTGKATNEKLFF.

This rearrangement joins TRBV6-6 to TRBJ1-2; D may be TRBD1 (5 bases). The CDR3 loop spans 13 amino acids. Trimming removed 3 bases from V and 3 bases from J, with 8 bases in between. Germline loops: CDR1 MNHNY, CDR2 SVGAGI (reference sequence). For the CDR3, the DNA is TGTGCCAGCAGTTATGCGACAGACTATGGCTACACCTTC. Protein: CASSYATDYGYTF.

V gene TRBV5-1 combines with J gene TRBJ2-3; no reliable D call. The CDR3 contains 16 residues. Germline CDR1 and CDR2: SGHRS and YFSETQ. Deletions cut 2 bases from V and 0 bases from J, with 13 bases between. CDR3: CASSFTPQPSTDTQYF. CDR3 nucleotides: TGCGCCAGCAGCTTTACTCCCCAGCCAAGCACAGATACGCAGTATTTT.

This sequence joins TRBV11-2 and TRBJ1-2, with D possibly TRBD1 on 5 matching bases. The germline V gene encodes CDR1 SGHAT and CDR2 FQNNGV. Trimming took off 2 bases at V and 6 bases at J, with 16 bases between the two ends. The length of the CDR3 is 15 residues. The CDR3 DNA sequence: TGTGCCAGCAGCTTAAGTCAGGGAGTCGGGGATGGCTACACCTTC. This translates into CASSLSQGVGDGYTF.

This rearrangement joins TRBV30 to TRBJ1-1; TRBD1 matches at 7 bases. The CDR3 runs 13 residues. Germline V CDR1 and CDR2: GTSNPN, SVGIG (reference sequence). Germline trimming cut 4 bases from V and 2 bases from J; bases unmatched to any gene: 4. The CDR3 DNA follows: TGTGCCTGGACGGGACAGAGTAACACTGAAGCTTTCTTT. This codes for CAWTGQSNTEAFF.

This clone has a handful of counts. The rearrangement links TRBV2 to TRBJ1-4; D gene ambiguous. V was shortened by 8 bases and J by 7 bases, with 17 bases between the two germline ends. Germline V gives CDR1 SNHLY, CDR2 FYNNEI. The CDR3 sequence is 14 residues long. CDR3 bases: TGTGCCAGCTCTAGGGAGTCGGGCGGTGAAAAACTGTTTTTT. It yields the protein CASSRESGGEKLFF.

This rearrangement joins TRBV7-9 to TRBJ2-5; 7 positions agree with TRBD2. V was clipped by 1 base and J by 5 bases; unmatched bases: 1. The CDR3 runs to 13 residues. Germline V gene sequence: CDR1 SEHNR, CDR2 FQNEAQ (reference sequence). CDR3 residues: CASSLELAETQYF. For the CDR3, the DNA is TGTGCCAGCAGCTTAGAACTAGCGGAGACCCAGTACTTC.

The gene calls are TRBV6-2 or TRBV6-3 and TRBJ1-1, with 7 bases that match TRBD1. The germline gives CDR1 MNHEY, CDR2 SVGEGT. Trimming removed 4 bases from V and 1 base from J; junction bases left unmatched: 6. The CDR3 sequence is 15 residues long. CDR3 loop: CASSSPGQTNTEAFF. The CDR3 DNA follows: TGTGCCAGCAGTTCCCCGGGACAGACGAACACTGAAGCTTTCTTT.

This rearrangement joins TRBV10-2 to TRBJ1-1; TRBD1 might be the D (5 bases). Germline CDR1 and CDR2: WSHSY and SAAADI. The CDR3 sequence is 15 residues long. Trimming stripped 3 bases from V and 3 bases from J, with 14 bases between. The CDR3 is CASSDFWGGYTEAFF. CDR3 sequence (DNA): TGCGCCAGCAGTGATTTCTGGGGGGGTTACACTGAAGCTTTCTTT.

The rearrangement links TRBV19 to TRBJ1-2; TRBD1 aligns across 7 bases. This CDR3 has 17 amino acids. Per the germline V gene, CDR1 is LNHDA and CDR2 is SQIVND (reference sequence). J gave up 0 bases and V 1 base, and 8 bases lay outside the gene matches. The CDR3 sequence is CASSIAFGQAPNYGYTF. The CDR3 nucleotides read TGTGCCAGTAGTATAGCGTTCGGACAGGCCCCTAACTATGGCTACACCTTC.

The CDR3 sequence is CASSPPGGGDEQFF. The CDR3 DNA reads TGTGCCAGCAGCCCTCCGGGCGGGGGCGATGAGCAGTTCTTC. The chain couples TRBV9 to TRBJ2-1, with D possibly being TRBD2 (7 bases). There are 14 residues in the CDR3. Germline CDR1 SGDLS, CDR2 YYNGEE. V was clipped by 4 bases and J by 8 bases, with 16 bases between them.

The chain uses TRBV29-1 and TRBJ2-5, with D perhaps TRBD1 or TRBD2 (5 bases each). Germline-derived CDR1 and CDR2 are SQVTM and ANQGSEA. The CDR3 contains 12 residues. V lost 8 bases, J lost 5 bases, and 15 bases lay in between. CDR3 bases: TGCAGCTCTCTGAGGGGTGGGGAGACCCAGTACTTC. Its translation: CSSLRGGETQYF.

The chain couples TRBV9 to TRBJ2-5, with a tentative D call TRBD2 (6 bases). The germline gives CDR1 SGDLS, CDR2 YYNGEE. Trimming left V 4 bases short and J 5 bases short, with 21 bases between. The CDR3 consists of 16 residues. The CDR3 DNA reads TGTGCCAGCAGCCCGGGTCGGGACTTGTTTATGGAGACCCAGTACTTC. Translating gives CASSPGRDLFMETQYF.

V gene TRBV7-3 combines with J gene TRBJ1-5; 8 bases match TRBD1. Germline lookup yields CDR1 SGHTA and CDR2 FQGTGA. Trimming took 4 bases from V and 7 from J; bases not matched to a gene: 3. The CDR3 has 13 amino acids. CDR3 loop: CASSSDRDQPQHF. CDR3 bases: TGTGCCAGCAGCTCGGACAGGGACCAGCCCCAGCATTTT.

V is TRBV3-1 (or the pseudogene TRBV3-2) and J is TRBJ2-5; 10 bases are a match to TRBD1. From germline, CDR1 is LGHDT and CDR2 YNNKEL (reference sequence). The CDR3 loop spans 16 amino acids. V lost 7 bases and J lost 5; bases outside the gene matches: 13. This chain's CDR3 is CASKPGQGTRWETQYF. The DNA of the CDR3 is TGTGCCAGCAAACCGGGACAGGGGACCCGGTGGGAGACCCAGTACTTC.

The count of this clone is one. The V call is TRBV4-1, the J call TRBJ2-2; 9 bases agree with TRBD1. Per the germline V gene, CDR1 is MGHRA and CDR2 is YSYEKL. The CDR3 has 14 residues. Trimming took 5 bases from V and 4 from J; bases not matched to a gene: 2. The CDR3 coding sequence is TGCGCCAGCAGCTGGGGACAGGGCACCGGGGAGCTGTTTTTT. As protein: CASSWGQGTGELFF.

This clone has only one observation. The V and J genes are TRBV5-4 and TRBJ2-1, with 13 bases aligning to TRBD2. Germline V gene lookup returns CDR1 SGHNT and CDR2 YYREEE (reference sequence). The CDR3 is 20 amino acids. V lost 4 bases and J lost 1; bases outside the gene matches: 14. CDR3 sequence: CASSPPTSGGAGISYNEQFF. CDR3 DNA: TGTGCCAGCAGCCCGCCTACTAGCGGGGGGGCCGGTATTTCCTACAATGAGCAGTTCTTC.

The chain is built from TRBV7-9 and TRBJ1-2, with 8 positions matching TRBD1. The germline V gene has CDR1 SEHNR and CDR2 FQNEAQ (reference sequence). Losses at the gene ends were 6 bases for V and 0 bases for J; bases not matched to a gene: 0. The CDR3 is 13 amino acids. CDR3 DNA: TGTGCCAGCAGGACAGGGGCTAACTATGGCTACACCTTC. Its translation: CASRTGANYGYTF.

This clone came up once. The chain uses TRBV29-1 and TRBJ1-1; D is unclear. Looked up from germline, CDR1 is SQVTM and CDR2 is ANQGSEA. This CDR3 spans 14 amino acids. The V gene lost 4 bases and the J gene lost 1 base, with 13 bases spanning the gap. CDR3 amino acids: CSVVDWARNTEAFF. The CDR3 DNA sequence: TGCAGCGTTGTCGACTGGGCGAGGAACACTGAAGCTTTCTTT. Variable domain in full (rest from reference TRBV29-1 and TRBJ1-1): SAVISQKPSRDICQRGTSLTIQCQVDSQVTMMFWYRQQPGQSLTLIATANQGSEATYESGFVIDKFPISRPNLTFSTLTVSNMSPEDSSIYLCSVVDWARNTEAFFGQGTRLTVV.

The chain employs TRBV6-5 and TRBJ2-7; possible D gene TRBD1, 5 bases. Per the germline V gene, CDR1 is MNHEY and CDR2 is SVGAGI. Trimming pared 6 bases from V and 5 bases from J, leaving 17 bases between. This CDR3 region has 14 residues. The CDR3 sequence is CASSALTGSHEQYF. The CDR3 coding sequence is TGTGCCAGCAGCGCATTAACAGGTTCCCACGAGCAGTACTTC.